This paragraph reports one TCR beta chain. This sample stems from a study of radiation and T cells in renal cell carcinoma. Study-wide background: Nephrectomy followed 15 Gy stereotactic body radiation by 4 weeks.

Time point described: blood 2 weeks post-SBRT. As for treatment: 15 Gy SBRT to primary tumor, nephrectomy 4 weeks later. Using immunoSEQ multiplex PCR, the repertoire was profiled, and TCRdb retains in-frame clones only, with some absent. Here the sample spans 70,000 to 100,000 clones, roughly 85% being singletons. The CDR3 contains 13 residues. V lost 4 bases to trimming and J lost 3 bases, with 7 bases between them. Germline V gene sequence: CDR1 LGHNA, CDR2 YSLEER. The chain combines TRBV4-3 with TRBJ1-5; D uncertain. The specimen comprised blood, sampled from a patient whose treatment included radiotherapy and nephrectomy. This clonotype was sampled from a woman between 50 and 59 years old with renal cell carcinoma. CDR3 residues: CASSPGFNQPQHF. The CDR3, as DNA: TGCGCCAGCAGCCCCGGTTTCAATCAGCCCCAGCATTTT.